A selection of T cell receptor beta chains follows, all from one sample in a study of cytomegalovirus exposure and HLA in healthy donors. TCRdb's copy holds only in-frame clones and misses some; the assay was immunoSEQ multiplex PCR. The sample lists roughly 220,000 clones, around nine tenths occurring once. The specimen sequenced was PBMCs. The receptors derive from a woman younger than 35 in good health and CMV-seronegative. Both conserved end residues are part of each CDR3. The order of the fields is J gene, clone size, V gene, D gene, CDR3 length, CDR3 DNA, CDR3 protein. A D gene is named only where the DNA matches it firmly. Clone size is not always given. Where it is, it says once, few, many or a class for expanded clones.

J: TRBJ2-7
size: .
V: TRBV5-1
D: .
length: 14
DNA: TGCGCCAGCAGCTTCTCCAGGAATGACTACGAGCAGTACTTC
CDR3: CASSFSRNDYEQYF

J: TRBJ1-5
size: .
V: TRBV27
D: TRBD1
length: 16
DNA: TGTGCCAGCAGTCTCTCGGGACAGGGGCGTAATCAGCCCCAGCATTTT
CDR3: CASSLSGQGRNQPQHF

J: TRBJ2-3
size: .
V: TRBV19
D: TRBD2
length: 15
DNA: TGTGCCAGTAGTGTTAGCGGGACTCTGGGAGATACGCAGTATTTT
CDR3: CASSVSGTLGDTQYF

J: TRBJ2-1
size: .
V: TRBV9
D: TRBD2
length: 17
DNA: TGTGCCAGCAGCGTTCTCTCCGGGACTAGTATCTTCAATGAGCAGTTCTTC
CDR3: CASSVLSGTSIFNEQFF

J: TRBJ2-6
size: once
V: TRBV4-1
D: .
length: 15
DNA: TGCGCCAGCAGCCAAGGACACTCTGGGGCCAACGTCCTGACTTTC
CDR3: CASSQGHSGANVLTF

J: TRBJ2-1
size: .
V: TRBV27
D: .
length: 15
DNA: TGTGCCAGCAGTGTGAAGGTCCCGAGGTACAATGAGCAGTTCTTC
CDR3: CASSVKVPRYNEQFF

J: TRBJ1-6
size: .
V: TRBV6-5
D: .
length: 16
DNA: TGTGCCAGCAGTTACTCATTCGACAGGATGTATTCACCCCTCCACTTT
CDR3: CASSYSFDRMYSPLHF

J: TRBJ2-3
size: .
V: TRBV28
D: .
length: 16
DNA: TGTGCCAGCAGTTTAGGAGCGGACAGTTACACAGATACGCAGTATTTT
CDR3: CASSLGADSYTDTQYF

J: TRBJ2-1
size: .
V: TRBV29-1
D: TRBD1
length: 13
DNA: TGCAGCGTTGTGGGGACAGGGGGCAGTGAGCAGTTCTTC
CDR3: CSVVGTGGSEQFF

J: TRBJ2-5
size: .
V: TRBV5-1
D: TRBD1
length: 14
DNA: TGCGCCAGCGGAAGGGACAGAGCATCGGAGACCCAGTACTTC
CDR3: CASGRDRASETQYF

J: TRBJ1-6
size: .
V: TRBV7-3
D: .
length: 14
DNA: TGTGCCAGCAGTTTGGACAACTATAATTCACCCCTCCACTTT
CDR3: CASSLDNYNSPLHF

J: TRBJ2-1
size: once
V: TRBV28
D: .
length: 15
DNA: TGTGCCAGCAGCCTCCAGACTGGTTCCTACAATGAGCAGTTCTTC
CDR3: CASSLQTGSYNEQFF

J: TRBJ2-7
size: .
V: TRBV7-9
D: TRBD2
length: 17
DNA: TGTGCCAGCAGCGCGGGACTAGCGGGAGGGTCTTCCTACGAGCAGTACTTC
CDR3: CASSAGLAGGSSYEQYF

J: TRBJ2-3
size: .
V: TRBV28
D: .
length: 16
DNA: TGTGCCAGCAGTTTTACAGGGTCAGTGGTGACAGATACGCAGTATTTT
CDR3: CASSFTGSVVTDTQYF

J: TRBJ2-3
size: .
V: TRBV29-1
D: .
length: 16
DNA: TGCAGCGTTGTGGGGGCGGGGGTCCGAGGGTCAGATACGCAGTATTTT
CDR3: CSVVGAGVRGSDTQYF

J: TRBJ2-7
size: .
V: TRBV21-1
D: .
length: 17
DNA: TGTGCCAGCAGCAATAGGGGAATAGTAGCGGGAAACTACGAGCAGTACTTC
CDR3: CASSNRGIVAGNYEQYF

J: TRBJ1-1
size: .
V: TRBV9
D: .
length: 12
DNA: TGTGCCAGCAGCGCGATCAACAACGGGGCTTTCTTT
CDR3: CASSAINNGAFF

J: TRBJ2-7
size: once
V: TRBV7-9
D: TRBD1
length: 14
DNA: TGTGCCAGCAGCTTTAGCAGGGGGCTTGGCGAGCAGTACTTC
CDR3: CASSFSRGLGEQYF

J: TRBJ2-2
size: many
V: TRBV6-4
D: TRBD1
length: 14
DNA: TGTGCCAGCAAGGGACAGGGGGTCGCCGGGGAGCTGTTTTTT
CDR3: CASKGQGVAGELFF

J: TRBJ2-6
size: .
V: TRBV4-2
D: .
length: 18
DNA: TGTGCCAGCAGCCAAGTTGGGCAGGGATATGGGGGGGCCAACGTCCTGACTTTC
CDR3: CASSQVGQGYGGANVLTF

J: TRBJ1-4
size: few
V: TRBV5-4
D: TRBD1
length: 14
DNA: TGTGCCAGCAGCCTCGGGACAGGGAGTGAAAAACTGTTTTTT
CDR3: CASSLGTGSEKLFF

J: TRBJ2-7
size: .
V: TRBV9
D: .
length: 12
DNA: TGTGCCAGCAGCACTATCGCTCACGAGCAGTACTTC
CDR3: CASSTIAHEQYF

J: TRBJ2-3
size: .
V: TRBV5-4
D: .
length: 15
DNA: TGTGCCAGCAGCTTGGGGGAGTCGGGCACAGATACGCAGTATTTT
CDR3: CASSLGESGTDTQYF

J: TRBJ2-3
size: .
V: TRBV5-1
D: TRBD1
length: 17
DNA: TGCGCCAGCAGCTTATTTGTAGGGCAGGGGGCCACAGATACGCAGTATTTT
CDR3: CASSLFVGQGATDTQYF

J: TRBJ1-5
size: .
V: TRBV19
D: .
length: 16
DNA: TGTGCCAGTAGGGGTCCTCGGGTCAGGGGAATTCAGCCCCAGCATTTT
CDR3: CASRGPRVRGIQPQHF

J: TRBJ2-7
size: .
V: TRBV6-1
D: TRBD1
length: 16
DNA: TGTGCCAGCAGTGCGCAACCGGGACAGGGTGCCTACGAGCAGTACTTC
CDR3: CASSAQPGQGAYEQYF

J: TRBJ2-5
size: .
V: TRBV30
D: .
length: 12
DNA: TGTGCCTGGAGTGTGGACTTGAGGACCCAGTACTTC
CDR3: CAWSVDLRTQYF

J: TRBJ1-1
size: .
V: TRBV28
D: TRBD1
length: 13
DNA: TGTGCCAGCAGGGGACAGGTCAGAGCTGAAGCTTTCTTT
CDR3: CASRGQVRAEAFF

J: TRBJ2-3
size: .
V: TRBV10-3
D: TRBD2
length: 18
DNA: TGTGCCATCAACCCACGGTCTAGCGGGAGGGGGAGCACAGATACGCAGTATTTT
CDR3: CAINPRSSGRGSTDTQYF

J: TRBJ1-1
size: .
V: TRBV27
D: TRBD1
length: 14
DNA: TGTGCCAGCAGTTTCACTCAGGGGGGCACTGAAGCTTTCTTT
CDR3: CASSFTQGGTEAFF

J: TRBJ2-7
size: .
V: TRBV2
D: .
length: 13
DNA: TGTGCCAGCATGGCAGGGATGTCCTACGAGCAGTACTTC
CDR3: CASMAGMSYEQYF

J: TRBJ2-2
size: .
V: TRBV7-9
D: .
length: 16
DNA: TGTGCCAGCAGCTTTGGGCCCCCTGGGAACACCGGGGAGCTGTTTTTT
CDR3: CASSFGPPGNTGELFF

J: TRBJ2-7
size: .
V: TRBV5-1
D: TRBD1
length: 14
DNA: TGCGCCAGCAGCTCGGGACAGGGCGCCTACGAGCAGTACTTC
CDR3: CASSSGQGAYEQYF

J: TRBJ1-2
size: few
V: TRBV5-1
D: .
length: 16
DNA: TGCGCCAGCAGCGATGAAAGAACAGGGATCCTCTATGGCTACACCTTC
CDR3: CASSDERTGILYGYTF

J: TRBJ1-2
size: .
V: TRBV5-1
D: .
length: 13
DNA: TGCGCCAGCAGCCAGTCAGGGAACTATGGCTACACCTTC
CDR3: CASSQSGNYGYTF

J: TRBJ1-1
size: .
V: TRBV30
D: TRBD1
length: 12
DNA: TGTGCCTGGAAGACAGGGTACACTGAAGCTTTCTTT
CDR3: CAWKTGYTEAFF

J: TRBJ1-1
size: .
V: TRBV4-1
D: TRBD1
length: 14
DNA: TGCGCCAGCAGCCAAACAGGGGTACGGACTGAAGCTTTCTTT
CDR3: CASSQTGVRTEAFF

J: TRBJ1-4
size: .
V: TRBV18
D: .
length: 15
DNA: TGTGCCAGCTCACCGCGGACCGTCCGAGGGGAAAAACTGTTTTTT
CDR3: CASSPRTVRGEKLFF

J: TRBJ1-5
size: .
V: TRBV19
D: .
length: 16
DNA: TGTGCCAGTAGTATAGCGTCAGGGGCTGCAAATCAGCCCCAGCATTTT
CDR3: CASSIASGAANQPQHF

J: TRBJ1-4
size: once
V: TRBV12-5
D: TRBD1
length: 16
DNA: TGTGCTAGTGGTACCGGACAGGGGGCGACTAATGAAAAACTGTTTTTT
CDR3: CASGTGQGATNEKLFF

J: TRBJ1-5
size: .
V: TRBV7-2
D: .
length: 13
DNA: TGTGCCAGCAGCTTGACAGTGAATCAGCCCCAGCATTTT
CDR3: CASSLTVNQPQHF

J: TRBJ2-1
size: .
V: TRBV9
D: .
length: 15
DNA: TGTGCCAGCAGCGCACCGGGACTTACTGTTTTTGAGCAGTTCTTC
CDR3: CASSAPGLTVFEQFF

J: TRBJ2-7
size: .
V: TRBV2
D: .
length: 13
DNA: TGTGCCAGCAGTGAATTAGGGGAATACGAGCAGTACTTC
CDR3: CASSELGEYEQYF

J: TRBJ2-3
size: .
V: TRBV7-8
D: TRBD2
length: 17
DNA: TGTGCCAGCAGCTCGCTGGGTGGTAGCGGGAATGTGGATACGCAGTATTTT
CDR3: CASSSLGGSGNVDTQYF

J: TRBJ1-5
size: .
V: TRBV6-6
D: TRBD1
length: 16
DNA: TGTGCCAGCAGTTATGGGGCCCAGGGGGCGGATTCGGCCCAGCATTTT
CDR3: CASSYGAQGADSAQHF